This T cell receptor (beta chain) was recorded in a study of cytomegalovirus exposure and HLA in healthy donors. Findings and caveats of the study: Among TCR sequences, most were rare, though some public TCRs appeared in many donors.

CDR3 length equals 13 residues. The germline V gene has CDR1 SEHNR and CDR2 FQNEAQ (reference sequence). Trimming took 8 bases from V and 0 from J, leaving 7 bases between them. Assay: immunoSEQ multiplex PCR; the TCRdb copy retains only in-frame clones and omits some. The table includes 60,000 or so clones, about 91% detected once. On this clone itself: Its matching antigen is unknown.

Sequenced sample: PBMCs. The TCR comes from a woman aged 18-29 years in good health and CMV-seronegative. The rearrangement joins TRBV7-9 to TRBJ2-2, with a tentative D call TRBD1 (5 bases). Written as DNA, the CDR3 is TGTGCCAGCTTACAGGCGAACACCGGGGAGCTGTTTTTT. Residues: CASLQANTGELFF. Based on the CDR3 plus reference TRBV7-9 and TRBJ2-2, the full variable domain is DTGVSQNPRHKITKRGQNVTFRCDPISEHNRLYWYRQTLGQGPEFLTYFQNEAQLEKSRLLSDRFSAERPKGSFSTLEIQRTEQGDSAMYLCASLQANTGELFFGEGSRLTVL.